Listed below are T cell receptor beta chains from one sample, sequenced in a study of cytomegalovirus exposure and HLA in healthy donors. The table came from immunoSEQ multiplex PCR; TCRdb's copy has only in-frame clones and leaves some out. This sample contains 120,000 to 150,000 clones. Sequenced material: PBMCs. The receptors originated from a middle-aged man in good health and CMV-seronegative. Both conserved end residues are part of each CDR3. A D gene is named only where the DNA matches it firmly.

J gene: TRBJ2-5; D gene: -; V gene: TRBV5-5; CDR3 protein: CASGLLGQPQETQYF; CDR3 DNA: TGTGCCAGCGGACTCCTCGGACAGCCCCAAGAGACCCAGTACTTC
J gene: TRBJ2-7; D gene: -; V gene: TRBV7-9; CDR3 protein: CASSGGEEQYF; CDR3 DNA: TGTGCCAGCAGCGGAGGGGAAGAGCAGTACTTC
J gene: TRBJ2-7; D gene: -; V gene: TRBV5-5; CDR3 protein: CASSLQVYEQYF; CDR3 DNA: TGTGCCAGCAGCTTGCAGGTTTACGAGCAGTACTTC
J gene: TRBJ2-3; D gene: -; V gene: TRBV7-2; CDR3 protein: CASSLNPTGTDTQYF; CDR3 DNA: TGTGCCAGCAGCCTTAACCCTACCGGCACAGATACGCAGTATTTT
J gene: TRBJ2-5; D gene: -; V gene: TRBV6-5; CDR3 protein: CASSYSGGTQETQYF; CDR3 DNA: TGTGCCAGCAGTTACTCCGGGGGGACACAAGAGACCCAGTACTTC
J gene: TRBJ1-1; D gene: -; V gene: TRBV2; CDR3 protein: CASREQGLTNTEAFF; CDR3 DNA: TGTGCCAGCAGGGAACAGGGTCTGACGAACACTGAAGCTTTCTTT
J gene: TRBJ1-2; D gene: TRBD1; V gene: TRBV2; CDR3 protein: CASSLRQGGANYGYTF; CDR3 DNA: TGTGCCAGCAGTCTACGACAGGGAGGAGCTAACTATGGCTACACCTTC
J gene: TRBJ1-1; D gene: -; V gene: TRBV10-3; CDR3 protein: CAISESKGGADTEAFF; CDR3 DNA: TGTGCCATCAGTGAGTCGAAGGGAGGGGCGGACACTGAAGCTTTCTTT
J gene: TRBJ1-4; D gene: TRBD1; V gene: TRBV9; CDR3 protein: CASSAGTGGVGTNEKLFF; CDR3 DNA: TGTGCCAGCAGCGCCGGGACAGGGGGCGTCGGCACTAATGAAAAACTGTTTTTT
J gene: TRBJ2-1; D gene: -; V gene: TRBV4-3; CDR3 protein: CASSFVSTYNEQFF; CDR3 DNA: TGCGCCAGCAGCTTCGTCTCTACCTACAATGAGCAGTTCTTC
J gene: TRBJ2-7; D gene: -; V gene: TRBV5-4; CDR3 protein: CASSRITGARGYEQYF; CDR3 DNA: TGTGCCAGCAGCCGTATCACAGGTGCAAGAGGCTACGAGCAGTACTTC
J gene: TRBJ2-1; D gene: TRBD2; V gene: TRBV5-4; CDR3 protein: CASSGTSGGDTTNEQFF; CDR3 DNA: TGTGCCAGCAGCGGGACTAGCGGGGGAGACACTACAAATGAGCAGTTCTTC
J gene: TRBJ1-6; D gene: -; V gene: TRBV5-4; CDR3 protein: CASKAENSNSPLHF; CDR3 DNA: TGTGCCAGCAAGGCGGAAAATTCGAATTCACCCCTCCACTTT
J gene: TRBJ2-7; D gene: TRBD2; V gene: TRBV6-6; CDR3 protein: CASSHGQAGGFYEQYF; CDR3 DNA: TGTGCCAGCAGTCACGGACAGGCGGGGGGGTTCTACGAGCAGTACTTC
J gene: TRBJ2-7; D gene: TRBD2; V gene: TRBV7-2; CDR3 protein: CASSLVLSLAVPYEQYF; CDR3 DNA: TGTGCCAGCAGCTTAGTTCTAAGTCTAGCGGTCCCCTACGAGCAGTACTTC
J gene: TRBJ1-2; D gene: TRBD1; V gene: TRBV7-6; CDR3 protein: CASSPPDRSYGYTF; CDR3 DNA: TGTGCCAGCAGCCCTCCGGACAGGTCCTATGGCTACACCTTC
J gene: TRBJ2-1; D gene: TRBD2; V gene: TRBV6-4; CDR3 protein: CASSLLAGDYNEQFF; CDR3 DNA: TGTGCCAGCAGCCTACTAGCGGGGGACTACAATGAGCAGTTCTTC
J gene: TRBJ1-3; D gene: TRBD1; V gene: TRBV7-6; CDR3 protein: CASSLAGGSGQGSGNTIYF; CDR3 DNA: TGTGCCAGCAGCTTAGCCGGGGGCTCGGGACAGGGATCGGGAAACACCATATATTTT
J gene: TRBJ2-7; D gene: -; V gene: TRBV5-4; CDR3 protein: CASRLDGVRGEQYF; CDR3 DNA: TGTGCCAGCAGACTCGACGGGGTCAGGGGTGAGCAGTACTTC
J gene: TRBJ2-2; D gene: -; V gene: TRBV7-2; CDR3 protein: CASSKLGAAANTGELFF; CDR3 DNA: TGTGCCAGCAGCAAACTCGGTGCGGCCGCGAACACCGGGGAGCTGTTTTTT
J gene: TRBJ1-2; D gene: -; V gene: TRBV5-4; CDR3 protein: CASREGAYGYTF; CDR3 DNA: TGTGCCAGCAGAGAGGGCGCCTATGGCTACACCTTC
J gene: TRBJ1-2; D gene: -; V gene: TRBV10-3; CDR3 protein: CAISEPYGQLVCYGYTF; CDR3 DNA: TGTGCCATCAGTGAGCCGTACGGACAGCTAGTCTGCTATGGCTACACCTTC
J gene: TRBJ2-5; D gene: -; V gene: TRBV5-4; CDR3 protein: CASSPSVVQETQYF; CDR3 DNA: TGTGCCAGCAGCCCCTCAGTGGTCCAAGAGACCCAGTACTTC
J gene: TRBJ1-1; D gene: TRBD1; V gene: TRBV5-1; CDR3 protein: CASTWGGTGEPEAFF; CDR3 DNA: TGCGCCAGCACCTGGGGGGGGACAGGGGAACCTGAAGCTTTCTTT
J gene: TRBJ2-7; D gene: -; V gene: TRBV5-1; CDR3 protein: CASSLQENEQYF; CDR3 DNA: TGCGCCAGCAGCTTGCAGGAAAACGAGCAGTACTTC
J gene: TRBJ2-2; D gene: -; V gene: TRBV5-1; CDR3 protein: CASSSLQEANTGELFF; CDR3 DNA: TGCGCCAGCAGCTCCCTGCAGGAAGCGAACACCGGGGAGCTGTTTTTT
J gene: TRBJ2-1; D gene: TRBD2; V gene: TRBV29-1; CDR3 protein: CSVDMGGGAYNEQFF; CDR3 DNA: TGCAGCGTTGACATGGGCGGGGGGGCCTACAATGAGCAGTTCTTC
J gene: TRBJ2-7; D gene: TRBD2; V gene: TRBV10-3; CDR3 protein: CAISGTSGGVRNEQYF; CDR3 DNA: TGTGCCATCAGTGGGACTAGCGGGGGGGTTAGGAACGAGCAGTACTTC
J gene: TRBJ1-5; D gene: -; V gene: TRBV11-3; CDR3 protein: CASSLGVLVAGFRPQHF; CDR3 DNA: TGTGCCAGCAGCTTAGGGGTCTTAGTAGCGGGGTTTCGGCCCCAGCATTTT
J gene: TRBJ2-1; D gene: -; V gene: TRBV14; CDR3 protein: CASSQEIGTLNEQFF; CDR3 DNA: TGTGCCAGCAGCCAAGAGATAGGGACTCTCAATGAGCAGTTCTTC
J gene: TRBJ1-3; D gene: -; V gene: TRBV6-6; CDR3 protein: CASTHEGGSGNTIYF; CDR3 DNA: TGTGCCAGCACCCACGAGGGGGGGTCAGGAAACACCATATATTTT
J gene: TRBJ1-1; D gene: -; V gene: TRBV6-5; CDR3 protein: CASSAAGAPNTEAFF; CDR3 DNA: TGTGCCAGCAGTGCCGCGGGGGCGCCGAACACTGAAGCTTTCTTT
J gene: TRBJ2-7; D gene: TRBD1; V gene: TRBV5-3; CDR3 protein: CARSLVAGGRYEQYF; CDR3 DNA: TGTGCCAGAAGCTTGGTTGCAGGGGGAAGGTACGAGCAGTACTTC
J gene: TRBJ2-7; D gene: TRBD2; V gene: TRBV6-5; CDR3 protein: CASRGLAGPYEQYF; CDR3 DNA: TGTGCCAGCAGGGGGCTAGCGGGGCCCTACGAGCAGTACTTC
J gene: TRBJ1-2; D gene: -; V gene: TRBV5-1; CDR3 protein: CASSPGVYDYTF; CDR3 DNA: TGCGCCAGCAGCCCCGGGGTTTATGACTACACCTTC
J gene: TRBJ2-1; D gene: -; V gene: TRBV19; CDR3 protein: CASSILASGQFF; CDR3 DNA: TGTGCCAGTAGTATACTGGCTAGTGGGCAGTTCTTC
J gene: TRBJ2-4; D gene: TRBD2; V gene: TRBV7-2; CDR3 protein: CASSLESGELNIQYF; CDR3 DNA: TGTGCCAGCAGCTTAGAGAGCGGGGAGCTAAACATTCAGTACTTC
J gene: TRBJ2-7; D gene: TRBD1; V gene: TRBV6-5; CDR3 protein: CASSYSTGGKQYF; CDR3 DNA: TGTGCCAGCAGTTACTCGACAGGGGGCAAGCAGTACTTC
J gene: TRBJ1-2; D gene: -; V gene: TRBV21-1; CDR3 protein: CASTLVGRNGYTF; CDR3 DNA: TGTGCCAGCACCCTAGTGGGTCGGAATGGCTACACCTTC
J gene: TRBJ2-4; D gene: -; V gene: TRBV5-6; CDR3 protein: CASSLAGKRNIQYF; CDR3 DNA: TGTGCCAGCAGCTTGGCGGGAAAGCGGAACATTCAGTACTTC
J gene: TRBJ2-7; D gene: TRBD2; V gene: TRBV4-1; CDR3 protein: CASSQAELAGAPYEQYF; CDR3 DNA: TGCGCCAGCAGCCAAGCGGAACTAGCGGGGGCCCCCTACGAGCAGTACTTC
J gene: TRBJ1-2; D gene: -; V gene: TRBV5-1; CDR3 protein: CASSWGGETGYGYTF; CDR3 DNA: TGCGCCAGCAGCTGGGGAGGGGAGACGGGCTATGGCTACACCTTC
J gene: TRBJ1-1; D gene: TRBD1; V gene: TRBV10-2; CDR3 protein: CASRGQGAAFF; CDR3 DNA: TGCGCCAGCAGGGGACAGGGGGCGGCTTTCTTT
J gene: TRBJ1-1; D gene: -; V gene: TRBV5-1; CDR3 protein: CASSLDRVNTEAFF; CDR3 DNA: TGCGCCAGCAGCTTGGACAGGGTAAACACTGAAGCTTTCTTT
J gene: TRBJ1-2; D gene: -; V gene: TRBV2; CDR3 protein: CASRPVQGNYGYTF; CDR3 DNA: TGTGCCAGCCGCCCGGTACAGGGAAACTATGGCTACACCTTC
J gene: TRBJ1-1; D gene: TRBD1; V gene: TRBV4-3; CDR3 protein: CASSLAGGPNTEAFF; CDR3 DNA: TGCGCCAGCAGCCTCGCAGGGGGGCCGAACACTGAAGCTTTCTTT
J gene: TRBJ2-3; D gene: TRBD2; V gene: TRBV7-2; CDR3 protein: CASSLSSGRTDTQYF; CDR3 DNA: TGTGCCAGCAGCTTATCTAGCGGGCGCACAGATACGCAGTATTTT
J gene: TRBJ1-2; D gene: TRBD1; V gene: TRBV5-1; CDR3 protein: CASSLSGQGADGYTF; CDR3 DNA: TGCGCCAGCAGCTTGTCAGGACAGGGTGCTGATGGCTACACCTTC
J gene: TRBJ2-7; D gene: TRBD2; V gene: TRBV5-4; CDR3 protein: CASSSWPGTSLSYEQYF; CDR3 DNA: TGTGCCAGCAGCTCCTGGCCGGGGACTAGTCTATCCTACGAGCAGTACTTC
J gene: TRBJ1-5; D gene: TRBD1; V gene: TRBV19; CDR3 protein: CASRVRDRYNQPQHF; CDR3 DNA: TGTGCCAGTAGGGTCCGGGACAGGTACAATCAGCCCCAGCATTTT
J gene: TRBJ2-7; D gene: TRBD2; V gene: TRBV5-4; CDR3 protein: CASSRDYSYEQYF; CDR3 DNA: TGTGCCAGCAGCCGGGACTACTCCTACGAGCAGTACTTC
J gene: TRBJ1-5; D gene: -; V gene: TRBV19; CDR3 protein: CASSIDLWPQPQHF; CDR3 DNA: TGTGCCAGTAGTATAGATCTCTGGCCTCAGCCCCAGCATTTT